The following is a TCR beta chain sequence with its context. Its antigen is undetermined. These data belong to a study of T cell responses to AZD1222 COVID-19 vaccine. The method was immunoSEQ multiplex PCR; TCRdb's version includes in-frame clones alone and lacks a portion of them. Of about 110,000 clones listed, around nine tenths are singletons. The study's findings and limits: White British people made up most donors, females outnumbered males, and clonal diversity was possibly underestimated. At study baseline, merely about 6 AZD1222 recipients were seropositive. Across spike, vaccine-associated CD4 TCRs were found, dominant at 160-218 and 743-854.

The germline CDR1 and CDR2 sequences are SEHNR and FQNEAQ (reference sequence). This CDR3 spans 14 amino acids. V was shortened by 0 bases and J by 8 bases, with 13 bases between the two germline ends. Sample: peripheral blood, taken on day 0 of AZD1222 vaccination. This TCR derives from an adult in good health. The V and J genes are TRBV7-9 and TRBJ1-2; perhaps TRBD1 as D (5 bases). The CDR3 reads CASSLAVSGGGYTF. The CDR3 nucleotides read TGTGCCAGCAGCTTAGCAGTTTCCGGGGGAGGCTACACCTTC. Full variable domain (rest looked up from reference TRBV7-9 and TRBJ1-2): DTGVSQNPRHKITKRGQNVTFRCDPISEHNRLYWYRQTLGQGPEFLTYFQNEAQLEKSRLLSDRFSAERPKGSFSTLEIQRTEQGDSAMYLCASSLAVSGGGYTFGSGTRLTVV.